This T cell receptor (beta chain) was recovered during a study of cytomegalovirus exposure and HLA in healthy donors. About this clone itself: Its antigen is unknown.

A multiplex PCR was run with 60 Vbeta primers and 13 Jbeta primers. TCRdb keeps only in-frame clones here, not all; method: immunoSEQ multiplex PCR. The sample lists roughly 110,000 clones; about two thirds were seen once. Study-level results: Among the most significant clusters, several appeared linked to common viral pathogens in a later analysis.

From germline, CDR1 is SGHRS and CDR2 YFSETQ. The CDR3 spans 16 residues. V lost 1 base and J lost 9, with 22 bases in between. The clonotype comes from a boy aged 10-17 years in good health and CMV-seronegative. Sequencing was carried out using PBMCs. The chain couples TRBV5-1 to TRBJ1-1, with D possibly TRBD1 on 6 matching bases. The CDR3 reads CASSLSGGGPPSKAFF. In nucleotides, the CDR3 is TGCGCCAGCAGCTTGTCGGGAGGGGGACCACCCTCCAAAGCTTTCTTT. Together with reference TRBV5-1 and TRBJ1-1, the CDR3 gives the full variable domain: KAGVTQTPRYLIKTRGQQVTLSCSPISGHRSVSWYQQTPGQGLQFLFEYFSETQRNKGNFPGRFSGRQFSNSRSEMNVSTLELGDSALYLCASSLSGGGPPSKAFFGQGTRLTVV.